This T cell receptor beta chain was obtained from a study of blood T cell repertoires in COVID-19. Sequencing was performed with immunoSEQ multiplex PCR; in TCRdb, only in-frame clones are kept and a portion is missing. Of about 250,000 clones listed, 70% to 90% are singletons. CDR3 length equals 14 residues. Germline V gives CDR1 SGHNT, CDR2 YENEEA. Between the trimmed V and J ends, which lost 1 base and 6 bases, there was a span of 9 bases. J is TRBJ2-2 and V is TRBV11-3; D is perhaps TRBD2 (5 bases). The sequenced sample was peripheral blood. The receptor was derived from a man between 18 and 29 years old with active or convalescent COVID-19. The CDR3 is CASSLVSGSGELFF. CDR3 in DNA: TGTGCCAGCAGCTTAGTTTCGGGGTCCGGGGAGCTGTTTTTT.